One sample yielded the 18 T cell receptor beta chains listed below, sequenced in a study of T-cell memory formation after mild COVID-19. TCRdb fed the 5' RACE reads into MiXCR, producing one record per CDR3 protein. The table includes about 390,000 distinct CDR3 sequences, roughly 15% detected once. Sequencing was done on a sample of PBMCs or a T cell subset sorted from them (not recorded which). The receptors were sampled from a young man who had mild COVID-19 (a few samples of this study predate the infection). Cell type and time point are not known.

V and J are TRBV20-1 and TRBJ1-1; D is undetermined. This CDR3 contains 13 residues. The V and J ends lost 6 bases and 3 bases respectively, with 14 bases between them. Germline loops: CDR1 DFQATT, CDR2 SNEGSKA (reference sequence). CDR3 amino acids: CSASQDQYTEAFF. CDR3 sequence (DNA): TGCAGTGCCTCCCAAGACCAGTACACTGAAGCTTTCTTT.

This clonotype was detected only a few times. A much larger clone lies a single base off, so this may be a read error. V gene TRBV3-1 combines with J gene TRBJ2-2; D is possibly TRBD2 (5 bases). The germline gives CDR1 LGHDT, CDR2 YNNKEL (reference sequence). This CDR3 has 12 amino acids. Trimming stripped 4 bases from V and 6 bases from J, with 6 bases between. CDR3 DNA sequence: TGTGCCAGCAGCCGAGGGCCCGGGGAGCTGTTTTTT. Encoded protein: CASSRGPGELFF.

This clonotype has more than one count but fewer than ten. The V and J genes are TRBV7-9 and TRBJ1-1; D might be TRBD1 (5 bases). This CDR3 is built from 13 residues. Germline assignment: CDR1 SEHNR and CDR2 FQNEAQ (reference sequence). Trimming shortened V by 6 bases and J by 6 bases, and 14 bases separated the two germline ends. CDR3 amino acids: CASRRGAAPEAFF. For the CDR3, the DNA is TGTGCCAGCAGAAGAGGGGCTGCGCCTGAAGCTTTCTTT.

The table lists this clonotype with a few counts. The CDR3 DNA is TGTGCCAGCAGCTCGCCGACACCCCTGGGGGCTGAAGCTTTCTTT. The encoded protein is CASSSPTPLGAEAFF. The chain employs TRBV7-6 and TRBJ1-1, with D perhaps matching TRBD1 (5 bases). This CDR3 spans 15 amino acids. V lost 4 bases and J lost 6, with 18 bases in between. CDR1 and CDR2 from the germline V gene are SGHVS and FNYEAQ. Combining the CDR3 with reference TRBV7-6 and TRBJ1-1 gives the whole variable domain GAGVSQSPRYKVTKRGQDVALRCDPISGHVSLYWYRQALGQGPEFLTYFNYEAQQDKSGLPNDRFSAERPEGSISTLTIQRTEQRDSAMYRCASSSPTPLGAEAFFGQGTRLTVV.

CDR3 DNA: TGCGCCAGCAGCACGGGACAGGGGTTCAGCGACGAGCAGTACTTC. This translates into CASSTGQGFSDEQYF. This rearrangement joins TRBV5-1 to TRBJ2-7; 10 bases fit TRBD1. The V gene end was trimmed by 4 bases and the J gene end by 5 bases; junction bases not matched to a gene: 9. Germline V gives CDR1 SGHRS, CDR2 YFSETQ. CDR3 length equals 15 residues.

This clonotype was seen more than once but under ten times. V gene TRBV4-3 combines with J gene TRBJ2-1; D is possibly TRBD1 (5 bases). Trimming removed 0 bases at V and 9 bases at J, with 15 bases between. In germline, CDR1 is LGHNA, CDR2 YSLEER. This CDR3 region has 15 residues. CDR3 protein: CASSQDLGRVGEQFF. CDR3 DNA: TGCGCCAGCAGCCAAGATCTCGGCAGGGTGGGTGAGCAGTTCTTC.

This clonotype showed up many times. V gene TRBV5-1 combines with J gene TRBJ2-2; the D gene is possibly TRBD1 (6 bases). The CDR3 is 14 residues long. V lost 3 bases and J 1 base, leaving 7 bases between the germline ends. CDR1 and CDR2 from the germline V gene are SGHRS and YFSETQ. CDR3 DNA: TGCGCCAGCAGCTCGGGACAGAACACCGGGGAGCTGTTTTTT. This translates into CASSSGQNTGELFF.

This clonotype was seen at least ten times. The J gene is TRBJ2-5, the V gene TRBV29-1, with D unclear. Trimming pared 8 bases from V and 2 bases from J, leaving 6 bases between. There are 10 residues in the CDR3. Germline V gene data show CDR1 as SQVTM and CDR2 as ANQGSEA. The DNA of the CDR3 is TGCAGCTCGTTGCAAGAGACCCAGTACTTC. Residues: CSSLQETQYF. Looking up the rest from reference TRBV29-1 and TRBJ2-5 gives the full variable domain: SAVISQKPSRDICQRGTSLTIQCQVDSQVTMMFWYRQQPGQSLTLIATANQGSEATYESGFVIDKFPISRPNLTFSTLTVSNMSPEDSSIYLCSSLQETQYFGPGTRLLVL.

The chain couples TRBV5-1 to TRBJ1-2, with 12 bases that match TRBD1. Trimming took 4 bases from V and 8 from J; bases not matched to a gene: 6. Germline values: CDR1 SGHRS, CDR2 YFSETQ. The CDR3 loop spans 14 amino acids. The CDR3 reads CASSLGTGGEGYTF. Written as DNA, the CDR3 is TGCGCCAGCAGCCTTGGGACAGGGGGCGAAGGCTACACCTTC.

This chain connects TRBV6-5 to TRBJ1-2; TRBD1 aligns across 7 bases. The CDR3 runs to 14 residues. The V segment lost 2 bases and the J segment 7 bases; nucleotides outside the gene matches: 7. Per the germline V gene, CDR1 is MNHEY and CDR2 is SVGAGI. CDR3 region: CASSYRRTGGGYTF. For the CDR3, the DNA is TGTGCCAGCAGTTACCGGAGGACAGGCGGTGGCTACACCTTC.

This rearrangement joins TRBV12-3 or TRBV12-4 to TRBJ2-7, with TRBD1 identical over 8 bases. This CDR3 is built from 15 residues. The junction had 2 bases not matched to a gene; V was cut back by 1 base and J by 0 bases. The CDR3 reads CASSLGQGNSYEQYF. The CDR3 coding sequence is TGTGCCAGCAGTTTAGGACAGGGGAACTCCTACGAGCAGTACTTC.

This clonotype appeared a few times. The chain couples TRBV6-6 to TRBJ2-5; 12 bases fit TRBD2. V lost 6 bases and J lost 0; bases outside the gene matches: 5. Germline-derived CDR1 and CDR2 are MNHNY and SVGAGI (reference sequence). CDR3 length: 16 amino acids. The CDR3: CASRAGLAGNQETQYF. The CDR3 nucleotides are TGTGCCAGCAGGGCCGGACTAGCGGGGAACCAAGAGACCCAGTACTTC.

This clonotype has more than one count but fewer than ten. J is TRBJ1-6 and V is TRBV14; D not resolved. Germline-derived CDR1 and CDR2 are SGHDN and FVKESK. The CDR3 covers 16 residues. V gave up 0 bases and J gave up 7 bases, with 13 bases separating them. CDR3 amino acids: CASSQDMRVWNSPLHF. The CDR3 DNA sequence: TGTGCCAGCAGCCAAGACATGAGGGTCTGGAATTCACCCCTCCACTTT. Full variable domain (rest looked up from reference TRBV14 and TRBJ1-6): EAGVTQFPSHSVIEKGQTVTLRCDPISGHDNLYWYRRVMGKEIKFLLHFVKESKQDESGMPNNRFLAERTGGTYSTLKVQPAELEDSGVYFCASSQDMRVWNSPLHFGNGTRLTVT.

The chain recombines TRBV7-9 with TRBJ1-5; no clear D gene. The CDR3 runs to 14 residues. Trimming took off 2 bases at V and 7 bases at J, with 12 bases between the two ends. Looked up from germline, CDR1 is SEHNR and CDR2 is FQNEAQ (reference sequence). CDR3 loop: CASSLPGFEQPQHF. For the CDR3, the DNA is TGTGCCAGCAGCTTACCGGGTTTTGAACAGCCCCAGCATTTT.

This chain links TRBV10-3 with TRBJ2-2; D perhaps matches TRBD1 (5 bases). The ends were cut back, 4 bases at V and 3 bases at J, with 9 bases in the middle. The germline CDR1 and CDR2 sequences are ENHRY and SYGVKD. This CDR3 region has 14 residues. The CDR3 DNA is TGTGCCATCAGTGCCAGGGCGGACACCGGGGAGCTGTTTTTT. This sequence encodes CAISARADTGELFF.

This clonotype has more than one count but fewer than ten. The chain uses TRBV4-1 and TRBJ1-6; tentative D call: TRBD1 (6 bases). Germline CDR1 reads MGHRA; CDR2 reads YSYEKL. Trimming took 0 bases from V and 1 from J, leaving 10 bases between them. The CDR3 is 17 amino acids. Here the CDR3 DNA reads TGCGCCAGCAGCCAAGAACAGGGACTTTCCTATAATTCACCCCTCCACTTT. Translation: CASSQEQGLSYNSPLHF.

The chain employs TRBV7-3 and TRBJ2-3; 10 positions match TRBD2. CDR3 length equals 14 residues. Trimming cost V 5 bases and J 6 bases; bases outside gene matches: 5. Germline V gene lookup returns CDR1 SGHTA and CDR2 FQGTGA. This CDR3 reads CASSPGLALDTQYF. In DNA, the CDR3 is TGTGCCAGCAGCCCGGGACTAGCGCTCGATACGCAGTATTTT. The full variable domain, with the rest looked up from reference TRBV7-3 and TRBJ2-3, is GAGVSQTPSNKVTEKGKYVELRCDPISGHTALYWYRQSLGQGPEFLIYFQGTGAADDSGLPNDRFFAVRPEGSVSTLKIQRTERGDSAVYLCASSPGLALDTQYFGPGTRLTVL.

This clonotype was picked up a small number of times. J is TRBJ1-1 and V is TRBV20-1, with D possibly being TRBD1 (6 bases). With 7 bases removed from V and 2 bases from J, the gap between germline ends came to 11 bases. Germline lookup yields CDR1 DFQATT and CDR2 SNEGSKA (reference sequence). The CDR3 loop spans 12 amino acids. CDR3 DNA: TGCAGTGTCCCAGGGGTTAACACTGAAGCTTTCTTT. Amino acids: CSVPGVNTEAFF.